The rows below give T cell receptor beta chains drawn from one sample of a study of T cell responses to AZD1222 COVID-19 vaccine. Assay used: immunoSEQ multiplex PCR; TCRdb lists only in-frame clones, some missing. The table lists 160,000 or so clones, about 90% of them singletons, with around 0.99% in the top ten. The sequencing here drew on peripheral blood, taken 28 days after the second AZD1222 dose. These receptors all stem from an adult who received the AZD1222 COVID-19 vaccine. Each CDR3 is given with its conserved first and last residue. A D gene is named only where the DNA matches it firmly. Some rows have no size entry. The others give once, few or many, or a class for an expanded clone.

abundance	d_gene	v_gene	j_gene	CDR3aa	CDR3nt
.	.	TRBV6-5	TRBJ1-4	CASSEVGVNEKLFF	TGTGCCAGCAGCGAGGTGGGGGTCAATGAAAAACTGTTTTTT
.	TRBD2	TRBV9	TRBJ2-1	CASSAPSAMGSSGGLSYNEQFF	TGTGCCAGCAGCGCTCCGAGCGCGATGGGGTCTAGCGGGGGCCTCTCCTACAATGAGCAGTTCTTC
.	.	TRBV2	TRBJ1-2	CASREGGFYGYTF	TGTGCCAGCAGAGAAGGGGGGTTCTATGGCTACACCTTC
.	.	TRBV18	TRBJ2-2	CASSPRSGGHTGELFF	TGTGCCAGCTCACCCCGATCCGGGGGGCACACCGGGGAGCTGTTTTTT
.	TRBD1	TRBV11-2	TRBJ1-2	CASSLDRGRGYTF	TGTGCCAGCAGCCTCGACAGGGGACGTGGCTACACCTTC
.	.	TRBV6-5	TRBJ1-2	CASSYGGAGGYTF	TGTGCCAGCAGTTACGGCGGGGCTGGTGGCTACACCTTC
once	TRBD1	TRBV19	TRBJ2-1	CASNRGQGGDEQFF	TGTGCCAGTAATCGGGGACAGGGGGGAGATGAGCAGTTCTTC
once	.	TRBV9	TRBJ2-7	CASSVEGSVSYEQYF	TGTGCCAGCAGCGTAGAGGGGTCAGTCTCCTACGAGCAGTACTTC
.	.	TRBV5-1	TRBJ1-1	CASRTENTEAFF	TGCGCCAGCAGGACGGAGAACACTGAAGCTTTCTTT
.	.	TRBV9	TRBJ2-1	CASNAQSSYNEQFF	TGTGCCAGCAACGCCCAGAGCTCCTACAATGAGCAGTTCTTC
.	.	TRBV30	TRBJ1-2	CASSGSLSRNYGYTF	TGTGCCTCGTCGGGATCCCTCTCTCGGAACTATGGCTACACCTTC
.	.	TRBV19	TRBJ1-4	CASSTGTHPAANEKLFF	TGTGCCAGTAGTACCGGGACACACCCCGCGGCTAATGAAAAACTGTTTTTT
.	TRBD1	TRBV6-5	TRBJ1-1	CASGEGQGLNTEAFF	TGTGCCAGTGGGGAGGGACAGGGGTTGAACACTGAAGCTTTCTTT
.	TRBD2	TRBV12-3/TRBV12-4	TRBJ2-5	CASSFGGQETQYF	TGTGCCAGCAGTTTCGGGGGGCAAGAGACCCAGTACTTC
.	TRBD2	TRBV28	TRBJ2-5	CASSLSMGGRETQYF	TGTGCCAGCAGTTTGAGTATGGGGGGGAGAGAGACCCAGTACTTC
.	.	TRBV24-1	TRBJ1-1	CATSDDMNTEAFF	TGTGCCACCAGTGATGACATGAACACTGAAGCTTTCTTT
.	TRBD1	TRBV7-7	TRBJ2-7	CASSLGQGNYEQYF	TGTGCCAGCAGCCTAGGACAGGGGAACTACGAGCAGTACTTC
.	.	TRBV7-9	TRBJ1-1	CASSRGPLEAFF	TGTGCCAGCAGCCGGGGACCGCTTGAAGCTTTCTTT